The present T cell receptor (beta chain) was sequenced within a study of cytomegalovirus exposure and HLA in healthy donors. Per germline, CDR1 SGDLS and CDR2 YYNGEE. The germline V and J ends were trimmed by 0 bases and 1 base, with 9 bases remaining between them. The CDR3 runs to 15 residues. The PCR was carried out with 60 Vbeta primers and 13 Jbeta primers. The protocol was immunoSEQ multiplex PCR, while the TCRdb copy is restricted to in-frame clones and leaves out a portion. The sample has more than 200,000 clones, around 80% seen once. Sequenced sample: PBMCs. The rearrangement joins TRBV9 to TRBJ2-3; a weak D match, TRBD2 (6 bases). The sequence came from a man aged 35-49 years in good health and CMV-seropositive. The CDR3 coding sequence is TGTGCCAGCAGCGTAGAACTAGCAGGCACAGATACGCAGTATTTT. This encodes CASSVELAGTDTQYF.